The present T cell receptor (beta chain) was sequenced within a study of T cell responses to AZD1222 COVID-19 vaccine. Study conclusions and caveats: The study found Spike-specific TCR breadth and depth rose after two AZD1222 doses. Unmutated variant regions reportedly attract nearly half of all spike-specific TCRs. Dominant at 160-218 and 743-854, vaccine-associated CD4 TCRs also spanned spike.

Libraries were prepared by immunoSEQ multiplex PCR; TCRdb keeps only in-frame clonotypes and omits some of them. The data contain over 100,000 clones, over 75% of them singletons. Regarding this clone: Its target is not known.

In germline, CDR1 is GTSNPN, CDR2 SVGIG (reference sequence). The length of the CDR3 is 16 residues. V gave up 8 bases and J gave up 4 bases, with 23 bases separating them. The specimen was peripheral blood, collected on day 0 of AZD1222 vaccination. This clonotype was obtained from an adult in good health. The rearrangement uses TRBV30 and TRBJ2-2, with D perhaps TRBD1 (9 bases). The CDR3 sequence is CARAGEGTGITGELFF. DNA of the CDR3: TGTGCCCGAGCGGGGGAGGGGACAGGGATCACCGGGGAGCTGTTTTTT.